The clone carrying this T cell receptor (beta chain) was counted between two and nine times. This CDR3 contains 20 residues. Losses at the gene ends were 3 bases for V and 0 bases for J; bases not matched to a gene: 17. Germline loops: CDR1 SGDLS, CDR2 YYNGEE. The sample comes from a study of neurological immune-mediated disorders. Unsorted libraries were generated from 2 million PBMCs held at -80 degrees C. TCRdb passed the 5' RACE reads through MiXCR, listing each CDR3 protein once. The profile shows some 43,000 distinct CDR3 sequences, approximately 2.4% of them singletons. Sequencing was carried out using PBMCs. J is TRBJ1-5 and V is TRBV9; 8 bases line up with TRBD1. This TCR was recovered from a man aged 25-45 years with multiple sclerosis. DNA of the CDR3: TGTGCCAGCAGCGCCTCCGGACAGGGCCGGCCCGGGCATAGCAATCAGCCCCAGCATTTT. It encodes CASSASGQGRPGHSNQPQHF.